Listed below are T cell receptor beta chains from one sample, sequenced in a study of OX40 agonist ivuxolimab in advanced cancers. This table comes from immunoSEQ multiplex PCR, and its TCRdb copy is limited to in-frame clones, with some not included. Of tens of thousands of clones listed, around 93% are singletons. This material consisted of CD4+ or CD8+ T cells sorted from blood, taken in a trial of the OX40 agonist ivuxolimab. The receptor set was obtained from an adult with an advanced solid tumor such as melanoma, head and neck, liver or kidney cancer. The CDR3 runs from the conserved cysteine through the conserved F or W. Fields, in order: V gene, J gene, clone size, D gene, CDR3 protein, CDR3 DNA. The D gene is left open where the match is weak. The listing skips clone size in some rows; elsewhere it reads once, few, many or a size class.

TRBV7-8	TRBJ1-4	.	.	CASSLVLGGTNEKLFF	TGTGCCAGCAGCTTAGTCCTGGGGGGAACTAATGAAAAACTGTTTTTT
TRBV28	TRBJ2-2	once	.	CASSPSLNTGELFF	TGTGCCAGCAGTCCCTCTCTTAACACCGGGGAGCTGTTTTTT
TRBV30	TRBJ1-4	.	TRBD1	CAWSSGTGGSATNEKLFF	TGTGCCTGGAGCTCCGGGACAGGGGGCTCGGCAACTAATGAAAAACTGTTTTTT
TRBV2	TRBJ2-3	once	.	CASNPDTDTQYF	TGTGCCAGCAACCCAGACACAGATACGCAGTATTTT
TRBV7-9	TRBJ2-2	.	.	CASSPPTDTGELFF	TGTGCCAGCAGCCCCCCGACGGACACCGGGGAGCTGTTTTTT
TRBV6-5	TRBJ2-7	.	.	CASRTPGQTYEQYF	TGTGCCAGCCGAACACCTGGACAGACCTACGAGCAGTACTTC
TRBV28	TRBJ1-5	.	.	CASRPKDRTVSNQPQHF	TGTGCCAGCAGGCCCAAAGATCGGACAGTTTCTAATCAGCCCCAGCATTTT
TRBV4-1	TRBJ1-6	.	TRBD1	CASSRLFRDRDNSPLHF	TGCGCCAGCAGCCGATTATTCCGGGACAGGGATAATTCACCCCTCCACTTT
TRBV28	TRBJ1-1	.	TRBD1	CASSLYEGAGTEAFF	TGTGCCAGCAGTTTATACGAGGGGGCAGGCACTGAAGCTTTCTTT
TRBV10-1	TRBJ2-3	.	TRBD2	CASSRDYTDTQYF	TGCGCCAGCTCGCGGGACTACACAGATACGCAGTATTTT
TRBV5-1	TRBJ2-3	.	.	CASSPRDGTDTQYF	TGCGCCAGCAGCCCGAGGGACGGAACAGATACGCAGTATTTT
TRBV30	TRBJ1-2	.	.	CAWSVQQGLGYTF	TGTGCCTGGAGTGTACAACAGGGTTTAGGCTACACCTTC
TRBV10-3	TRBJ1-2	.	.	CAISESNRQDHGYTF	TGTGCCATCAGTGAGTCGAATCGGCAGGATCATGGCTACACCTTC
TRBV18	TRBJ1-2	.	.	CASSPQGVRGYTF	TGTGCCAGCTCACCACAGGGAGTGCGGGGCTACACCTTC
TRBV10-1	TRBJ2-1	.	TRBD2	CASSAGTSGKSYNEQFF	TGCGCCAGCAGTGCTGGGACTAGCGGGAAGTCCTACAATGAGCAGTTCTTC
TRBV28	TRBJ1-6	.	.	CASRDPGDSPLHF	TGTGCCAGTCGGGACCCAGGGGATTCACCCCTCCACTTT
TRBV30	TRBJ1-2	once	.	CAWSKGVLDYGYTF	TGTGCCTGGAGTAAGGGGGTTTTAGACTATGGCTACACCTTC
TRBV29-1	TRBJ2-7	.	TRBD1	CSVTLTGTEMYF	TGCAGCGTTACTCTAACCGGGACAGAGATGTACTTC
TRBV28	TRBJ2-3	.	TRBD2	CASRGMGGGGTDTQYF	TGTGCCAGCAGGGGTATGGGGGGAGGGGGCACAGATACGCAGTATTTT
TRBV7-2	TRBJ1-5	.	.	CASSLAGQEGQPQHF	TGTGCCAGCAGCTTAGCGGGGCAGGAGGGTCAGCCCCAGCATTTT
TRBV10-1	TRBJ2-2	.	.	CASSRLSGTGELFF	TGCGCCAGCAGTAGACTCTCGGGGACCGGGGAGCTGTTTTTT
TRBV7-9	TRBJ1-5	once	.	CASSLVGSNQPQHF	TGTGCCAGCAGCTTAGTTGGGAGCAATCAGCCCCAGCATTTT
TRBV28	TRBJ1-1	.	.	CASRTSGGTEAFF	TGTGCCAGCAGGACGAGCGGGGGAACTGAAGCTTTCTTT
TRBV6-5	TRBJ1-3	.	.	CASSPAGVGNTIYF	TGTGCCAGCAGCCCTGCGGGGGTCGGAAACACCATATATTTT
TRBV5-1	TRBJ2-1	.	TRBD2	CASKITSASYNEQFF	TGCGCCAGCAAAATCACTAGCGCCTCCTACAATGAGCAGTTCTTC
TRBV6-4	TRBJ2-3	.	.	CASKVAPGTDTQYF	TGTGCCAGCAAGGTTGCTCCTGGCACAGATACGCAGTATTTT
TRBV18	TRBJ1-4	once	.	CASSPRRQGTNEKLFF	TGTGCCAGCTCACCACGGAGGCAGGGGACTAATGAAAAACTGTTTTTT
TRBV7-6	TRBJ2-7	.	TRBD1	CASSSRQGTYEQYF	TGTGCCAGCAGCTCACGACAGGGCACCTACGAGCAGTACTTC
TRBV4-3	TRBJ1-3	.	TRBD1	CASSRSGQGGNTIYF	TGCGCCAGCAGCCGTTCGGGACAGGGAGGAAACACCATATATTTT
TRBV6-1	TRBJ1-2	.	.	CASSEERSYGYTF	TGTGCCAGCAGTGAAGAAAGGAGCTATGGCTACACCTTC
TRBV2	TRBJ1-1	once	.	CASSVTASTEAFF	TGTGCCAGCAGTGTAACCGCTAGCACTGAAGCTTTCTTT
TRBV6-1	TRBJ2-7	.	TRBD1	CASSEAGQGGSYEQYF	TGTGCCAGCAGTGAAGCCGGACAGGGGGGATCCTACGAGCAGTACTTC
TRBV27	TRBJ2-2	.	TRBD1	CASIPQGATGELFF	TGTGCCAGCATCCCACAGGGGGCAACCGGGGAGCTGTTTTTT
TRBV5-1	TRBJ1-3	.	TRBD1	CASSSGTGGSPIYF	TGCGCCAGCAGCAGTGGGACAGGGGGTAGCCCCATATATTTT
TRBV30	TRBJ2-7	once	.	CAWSRGAYEQYF	TGTGCCTGGAGTAGAGGGGCCTACGAGCAGTACTTC
TRBV28	TRBJ1-2	.	.	CASTPREAFHGYTF	TGTGCCAGCACTCCCCGGGAAGCGTTTCATGGCTACACCTTC
TRBV28	TRBJ2-3	.	.	CASSRGGGRPRGDTQYF	TGTGCCAGCAGCCGTGGCGGGGGCCGGCCCAGGGGTGATACGCAGTATTTT
TRBV6-6	TRBJ2-1	.	TRBD1	CASSSQMTGSDEQFF	TGTGCCAGCAGTTCCCAGATGACAGGGTCGGATGAGCAGTTCTTC
TRBV7-8	TRBJ2-7	.	.	CASSASGPNSYEQYF	TGTGCCAGCAGCGCTTCAGGGCCCAACTCCTACGAGCAGTACTTC
TRBV6-6	TRBJ2-7	.	TRBD2	CASVGGGRIPHEQYF	TGTGCCAGCGTGGGGGGGGGAAGGATCCCCCACGAGCAGTACTTC
TRBV9	TRBJ2-1	.	TRBD1	CASSPWTGDEQFF	TGTGCCAGCAGCCCCTGGACAGGGGATGAGCAGTTCTTC
TRBV6-1	TRBJ1-1	once	.	CASRLKGETNTEAFF	TGTGCCAGCAGACTAAAAGGGGAAACGAACACTGAAGCTTTCTTT
TRBV9	TRBJ2-2	.	.	CASSAERASGTNTGELFF	TGTGCCAGCAGCGCCGAGAGGGCATCCGGAACGAACACCGGGGAGCTGTTTTTT
TRBV6-5	TRBJ2-2	.	TRBD1	CASSYTQGSGGELFF	TGTGCCAGCAGTTATACACAGGGGTCGGGCGGGGAGCTGTTTTTT
TRBV18	TRBJ1-2	.	.	CASSPPSAQRSYGYTF	TGTGCCAGCTCACCACCCAGCGCCCAGAGAAGCTATGGCTACACCTTC
TRBV18	TRBJ2-7	.	TRBD2	CASSTTSGSTYEQYF	TGTGCCAGCTCCACTACTAGCGGGAGTACCTACGAGCAGTACTTC